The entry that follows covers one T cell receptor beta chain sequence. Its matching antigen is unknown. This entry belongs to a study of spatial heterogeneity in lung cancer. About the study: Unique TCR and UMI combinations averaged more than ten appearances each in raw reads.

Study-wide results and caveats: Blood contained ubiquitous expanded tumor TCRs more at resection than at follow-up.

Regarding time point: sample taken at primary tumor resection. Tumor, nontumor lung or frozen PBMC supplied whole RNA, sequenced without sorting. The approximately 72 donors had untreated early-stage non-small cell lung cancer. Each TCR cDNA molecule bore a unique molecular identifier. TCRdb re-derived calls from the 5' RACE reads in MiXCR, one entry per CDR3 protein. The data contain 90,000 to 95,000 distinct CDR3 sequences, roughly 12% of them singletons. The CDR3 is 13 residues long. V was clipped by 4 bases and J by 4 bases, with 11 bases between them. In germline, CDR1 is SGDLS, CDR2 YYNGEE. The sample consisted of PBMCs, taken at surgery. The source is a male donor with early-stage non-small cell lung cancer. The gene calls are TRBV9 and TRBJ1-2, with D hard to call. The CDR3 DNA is TGTGCCAGCAGCCACCGGGTCCGCTATGGCTACACCTTC. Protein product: CASSHRVRYGYTF.